Shown below are 19 T cell receptor beta chains from a single sample sequenced in a study of shared clonotypes between healthy human individuals. Produced via immunoSEQ multiplex PCR; TCRdb's table is partial and in-frame only. The table lists more than 900,000 clones, approximately 80% of them singletons. Material: memory CD4+ T cells from PBMCs. The subset was: CD45RA-negative fraction. Receptors were obtained from a man between 18 and 29 years old in good health. Some clones in this sample may be carry-over from other donors' samples.

The rearrangement uses TRBV5-1 and TRBJ2-1; 13 nucleotides line up with TRBD2. This CDR3 has 14 amino acids. Looked up from germline, CDR1 is SGHRS and CDR2 is YFSETQ. Trimming cost V 3 bases and J 7 bases; bases outside gene matches: 1. The CDR3 DNA sequence: TGCGCCAGCAGCTGGGGACTAGCGGGAAATGAGCAGTTCTTC. The encoded protein is CASSWGLAGNEQFF.

This clone was recorded a few times. The chain carries TRBV27 and TRBJ2-3; 12 positions agree with TRBD1. The trim removed 6 bases at V and 3 bases at J, leaving 13 bases unmatched. The germline CDR1 and CDR2 sequences are MNHEY and SMNVEV (reference sequence). The CDR3 loop spans 18 amino acids. CDR3 in DNA: TGTGCCAGCAGGCCGATCATCGGGACAGGGGGCTGGACAGATACGCAGTATTTT. This sequence encodes CASRPIIGTGGWTDTQYF.

This clone was observed once. The chain joins TRBV6-1 to TRBJ2-5; 9 bases align to TRBD1. The CDR3 consists of 16 residues. Germline-derived CDR1 and CDR2 are MNHNS and SASEGT. Trimming at V came to 2 bases and at J to 7 bases, leaving 11 bases not matched to a gene. CDR3 DNA sequence: TGTGCCAGCAGTGAAATGGCGGGACAGGGTCGATCGACCCAGTACTTC. Amino acids: CASSEMAGQGRSTQYF.

V and J are TRBV9 and TRBJ2-5; tentative D call: TRBD1 (5 bases). Per the germline V gene, CDR1 is SGDLS and CDR2 is YYNGEE. V lost 4 bases and J lost 1, with 17 bases in between. The CDR3 spans 16 residues. The CDR3 is CASSPGHRSLQETQYF. In nucleotides, the CDR3 is TGTGCCAGCAGCCCAGGACACAGGTCCCTCCAAGAGACCCAGTACTTC.

This chain joins TRBV28 and TRBJ2-7; D may be TRBD2 (5 bases). Trimming removed 5 bases at V and 4 bases at J, with 12 bases between. CDR1 and CDR2 (germline): MDHEN, SYDVKM. This CDR3 comprises 13 residues. Written as DNA, the CDR3 is TGTGCCAGCAGTCCCGGGGTTGGTTACGAGCAGTACTTC. This encodes CASSPGVGYEQYF.

This clone was picked up a small number of times. The gene calls are TRBV7-8 and TRBJ2-1; no clear D. This CDR3 comprises 12 residues. Germline V gene sequence: CDR1 SGHVS, CDR2 FQNEAQ. V was shortened by 7 bases and J by 4 bases, with 8 bases between the two germline ends. The CDR3 bases are TGTGCCAGCACCCCAGCGTACAATGAGCAGTTCTTC. This encodes CASTPAYNEQFF.

This clone came up once. The chain carries TRBV4-2 and TRBJ1-5; 7 nucleotides align to TRBD1. This CDR3 comprises 15 residues. Trimming removed 0 bases from V and 4 bases from J; junction bases left unmatched: 3. CDR1 LGHNA and CDR2 YNFKEQ come from the germline V gene. DNA of the CDR3: TGTGCCAGCAGCCAAGAACCGGGACAGAATCAGCCCCAGCATTTT. It is translated as CASSQEPGQNQPQHF.

This chain uses TRBV9 with TRBJ1-2, with D possibly TRBD1 on 6 matching bases. From germline, CDR1 is SGDLS and CDR2 YYNGEE. V was shortened by 4 bases and J by 0 bases, with 13 bases between the two germline ends. The CDR3 extends over 15 amino acids. The CDR3 region has the DNA TGTGCCAGCAGCTCCCGACAGGTCTCTAACTATGGCTACACCTTC. Its protein product is CASSSRQVSNYGYTF.

The chain couples TRBV6-1 to TRBJ1-1; D might be TRBD1 (5 bases). The CDR3 is 12 amino acids. The ends were cut back, 8 bases at V and 6 bases at J, with 13 bases in the middle. Looked up from germline, CDR1 is MNHNS and CDR2 is SASEGT. CDR3 in DNA: TGTGCCAGCGGGGGGTACCTCGCTGAAGCTTTCTTT. Its protein product is CASGGYLAEAFF.

CDR3 DNA sequence: TGTGGGCTAATTCCGAGGGGCGCTTACAGTCGCACTGAAGCTTTCTTT. Translating gives CGLIPRGAYSRTEAFF. The V gene is TRBV19, the J gene TRBJ1-1, with D tentatively TRBD1 (5 bases). Germline CDR1 and CDR2: LNHDA and SQIVND (reference sequence). CDR3 length: 16 residues.

This chain uses TRBV7-6 with TRBJ2-3, with 8 bases identical to TRBD2. The CDR3 contains 16 residues. Germline CDR1 and CDR2: SGHVS and FNYEAQ. V shed 5 bases and J 8 bases; nucleotides not matched to a gene: 15. CDR3 DNA: TGTGCCAGCAGCCCGCCCCCCGGGAGGGCCGGGGGTACGCAGTATTTT. The encoded protein is CASSPPPGRAGGTQYF.

This clone was seen more than once but under ten times. The rearrangement uses TRBV6-1 and TRBJ1-4; tentatively, D is TRBD1 (5 bases). This CDR3 contains 13 residues. The germline gives CDR1 MNHNS, CDR2 SASEGT. V was cut by 11 bases and J by 3 bases, with 13 bases left in between. CDR3 coding DNA: TGTGCCTGTACCTTGGGGGCTAATGAAAAACTGTTTTTT. Translating gives CACTLGANEKLFF.

The chain joins TRBV27 to TRBJ2-5; D possibly uses TRBD1 or TRBD2 (5 bases each). The germline gives CDR1 MNHEY, CDR2 SMNVEV (reference sequence). V lost 6 bases, J lost 3 bases, and 17 bases lay in between. The CDR3 contains 15 residues. In DNA form, the CDR3 reads TGTGCCAGCAGCCTTCCCGGGACCCCCAAAGAGACCCAGTACTTC. Its protein product is CASSLPGTPKETQYF.

Only one count was recorded for this clone. V is TRBV19 and J is TRBJ2-5; D unclear. V lost 1 base and J 5 bases, leaving 8 bases between the germline ends. The CDR3 is 13 residues long. The V gene's germline CDR1 is LNHDA and CDR2 SQIVND (reference sequence). DNA for the CDR3: TGTGCCAGTAGTATAGGCCGGCGGGAGACCCAGTACTTC. This gives the protein CASSIGRRETQYF.

The V call is TRBV19, the J call TRBJ2-1; 12 bases agree with TRBD2. This CDR3 contains 16 residues. The V gene end was trimmed by 5 bases and the J gene end by 3 bases; junction bases not matched to a gene: 5. CDR1 LNHDA and CDR2 SQIVND come from the germline V gene (reference sequence). In DNA form, the CDR3 reads TGTGCCAGTAGTCCGTGGACTAGCGGGAACTACAATGAGCAGTTCTTC. Its translation: CASSPWTSGNYNEQFF.

The chain employs TRBV7-8 and TRBJ1-4; D gene ambiguous. Trimming removed 1 base at V and 10 bases at J, with 10 bases between. The CDR3 loop spans 13 amino acids. Germline V lookup: CDR1 SGHVS, CDR2 FQNEAQ. In DNA, the CDR3 is TGTGCCAGCAGCTTAGACCAGAAGAGAAAACTGTTTTTT. Its translation is CASSLDQKRKLFF.

V is TRBV28 and J is TRBJ1-5; D not resolved. CDR3 length equals 16 residues. Germline V gives CDR1 MDHEN, CDR2 SYDVKM. Trimming took off 4 bases at V and 1 base at J, with 14 bases between the two ends. The CDR3 sequence: CASSSNSHWSNQPQHF. CDR3 DNA: TGTGCCAGCAGTTCAAACAGCCACTGGAGCAATCAGCCCCAGCATTTT.

The rearrangement links TRBV5-1 to TRBJ2-1; 7 bases line up with TRBD2. J lost 3 bases, V lost 3 bases, and 6 bases had no gene match. The CDR3 has 15 residues. Germline V gene sequence: CDR1 SGHRS, CDR2 YFSETQ. CDR3 in amino acids: CASSSELAHYNEQFF. In DNA, the CDR3 is TGCGCCAGCAGCTCGGAACTAGCGCACTACAATGAGCAGTTCTTC.

The CDR3 protein is CASSQARGEQFF. The CDR3 DNA reads as TGCGCCAGCAGCCAAGCACGCGGTGAGCAGTTCTTC. This chain links TRBV4-3 with TRBJ2-1; D unresolved. V was pared by 1 base and J by 9 bases, with 7 bases between. The length of the CDR3 is 12 residues. Germline V gene sequence: CDR1 LGHNA, CDR2 YSLEER.